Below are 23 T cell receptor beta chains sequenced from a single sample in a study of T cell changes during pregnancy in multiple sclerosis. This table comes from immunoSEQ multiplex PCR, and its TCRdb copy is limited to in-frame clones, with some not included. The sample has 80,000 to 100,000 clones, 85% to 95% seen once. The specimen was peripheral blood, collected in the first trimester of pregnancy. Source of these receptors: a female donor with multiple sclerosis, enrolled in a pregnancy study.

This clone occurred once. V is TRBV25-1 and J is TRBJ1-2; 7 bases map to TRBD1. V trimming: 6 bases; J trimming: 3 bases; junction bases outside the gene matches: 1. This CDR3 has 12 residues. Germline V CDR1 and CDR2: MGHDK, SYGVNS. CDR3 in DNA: TGTGCCAGCAGAGGGACAGACTATGGCTACACCTTC. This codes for CASRGTDYGYTF.

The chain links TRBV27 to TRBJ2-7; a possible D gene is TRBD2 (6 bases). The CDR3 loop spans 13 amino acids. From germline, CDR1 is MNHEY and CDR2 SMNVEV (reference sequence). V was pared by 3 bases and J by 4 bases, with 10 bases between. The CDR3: CASSFYGGYEQYF. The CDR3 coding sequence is TGTGCCAGCAGTTTTTATGGAGGGTACGAGCAGTACTTC.

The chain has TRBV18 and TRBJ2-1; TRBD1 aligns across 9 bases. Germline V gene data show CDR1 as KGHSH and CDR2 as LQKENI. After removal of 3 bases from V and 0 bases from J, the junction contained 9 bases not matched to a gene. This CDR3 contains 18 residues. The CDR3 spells CASSPQRGTGHSYNEQFF. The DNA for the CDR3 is TGTGCCAGCTCACCTCAACGGGGGACAGGGCACTCCTACAATGAGCAGTTCTTC.

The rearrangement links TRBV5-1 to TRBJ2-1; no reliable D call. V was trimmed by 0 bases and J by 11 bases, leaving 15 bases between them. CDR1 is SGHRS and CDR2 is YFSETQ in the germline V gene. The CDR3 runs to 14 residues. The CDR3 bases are TGCGCCAGCAGCTTGGCCGGTCGGGTATCTCAGCAGTTCTTC. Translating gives CASSLAGRVSQQFF. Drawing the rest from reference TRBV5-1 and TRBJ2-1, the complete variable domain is KAGVTQTPRYLIKTRGQQVTLSCSPISGHRSVSWYQQTPGQGLQFLFEYFSETQRNKGNFPGRFSGRQFSNSRSEMNVSTLELGDSALYLCASSLAGRVSQQFFGPGTRLTVL.

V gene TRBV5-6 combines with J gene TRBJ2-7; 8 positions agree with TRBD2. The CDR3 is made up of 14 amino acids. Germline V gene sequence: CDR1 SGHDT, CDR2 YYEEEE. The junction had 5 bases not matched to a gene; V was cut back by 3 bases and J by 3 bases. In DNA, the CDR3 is TGTGCCAGCAGCTCGTTAGCGGGGTTCTACGAGCAGTACTTC. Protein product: CASSSLAGFYEQYF. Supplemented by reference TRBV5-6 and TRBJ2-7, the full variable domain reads DAGVTQSPTHLIKTRGQQVTLRCSPKSGHDTVSWYQQALGQGPQFIFQYYEEEERQRGNFPDRFSGHQFPNYSSELNVNALLLGDSALYLCASSSLAGFYEQYFGPGTRLTVT.

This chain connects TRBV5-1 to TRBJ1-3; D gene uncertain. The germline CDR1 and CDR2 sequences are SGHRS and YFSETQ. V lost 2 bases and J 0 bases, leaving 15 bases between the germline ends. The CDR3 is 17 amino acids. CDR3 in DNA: TGCGCCAGCAGCTTATTGGCAGTGAGACTCTCTGGAAACACCATATATTTT. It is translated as CASSLLAVRLSGNTIYF.

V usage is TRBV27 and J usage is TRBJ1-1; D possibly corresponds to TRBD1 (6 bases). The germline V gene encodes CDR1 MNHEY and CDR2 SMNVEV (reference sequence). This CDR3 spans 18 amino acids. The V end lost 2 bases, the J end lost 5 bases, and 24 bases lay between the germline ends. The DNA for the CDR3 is TGTGCCAGCAGTTTAAGGTCGGCAGGGGTCAGGTTGGTTACTGAAGCTTTCTTT. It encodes CASSLRSAGVRLVTEAFF.

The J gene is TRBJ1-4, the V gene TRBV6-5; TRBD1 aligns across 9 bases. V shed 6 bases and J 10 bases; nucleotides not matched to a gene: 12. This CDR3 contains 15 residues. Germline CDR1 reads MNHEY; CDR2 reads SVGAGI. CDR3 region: CASRTPGTGLGKLFF. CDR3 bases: TGTGCCAGCAGAACTCCCGGGACAGGGCTGGGAAAACTGTTTTTT.

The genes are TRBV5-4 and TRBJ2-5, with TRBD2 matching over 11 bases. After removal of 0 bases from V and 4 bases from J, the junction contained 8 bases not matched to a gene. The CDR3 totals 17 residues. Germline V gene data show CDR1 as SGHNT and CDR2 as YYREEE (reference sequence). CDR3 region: CASSLEVSGRAGETQYF. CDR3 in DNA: TGTGCCAGCAGCTTGGAGGTTAGCGGGAGGGCCGGAGAGACCCAGTACTTC.

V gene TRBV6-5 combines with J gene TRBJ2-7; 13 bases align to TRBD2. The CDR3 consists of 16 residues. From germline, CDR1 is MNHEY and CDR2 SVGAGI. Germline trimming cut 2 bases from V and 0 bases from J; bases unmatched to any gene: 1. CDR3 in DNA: TGTGCCAGCAGTTACGGGACTAGCGGGACCTCCTACGAGCAGTACTTC. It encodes CASSYGTSGTSYEQYF.

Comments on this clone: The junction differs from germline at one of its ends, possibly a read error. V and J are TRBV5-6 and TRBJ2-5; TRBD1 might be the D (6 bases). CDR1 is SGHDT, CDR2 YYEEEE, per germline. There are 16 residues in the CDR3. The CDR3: CASSLDMRDKQETQYF. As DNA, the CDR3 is TGTGCCAGCAGTTTGGATATGAGGGACAAGCAAGAGACCCAGTACTTC.

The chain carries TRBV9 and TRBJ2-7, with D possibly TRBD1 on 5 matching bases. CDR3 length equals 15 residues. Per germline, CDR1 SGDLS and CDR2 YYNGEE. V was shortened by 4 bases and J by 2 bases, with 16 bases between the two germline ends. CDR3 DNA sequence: TGTGCCAGCAGCCCCCCTCTGGGGCAAACCTACGAGCAGTACTTC. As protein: CASSPPLGQTYEQYF. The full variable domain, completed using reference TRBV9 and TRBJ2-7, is DSGVTQTPKHLITATGQRVTLRCSPRSGDLSVYWYQQSLDQGLQFLIQYYNGEERAKGNILERFSAQQFPDLHSELNLSSLELGDSALYFCASSPPLGQTYEQYFGPGTRLTVT.

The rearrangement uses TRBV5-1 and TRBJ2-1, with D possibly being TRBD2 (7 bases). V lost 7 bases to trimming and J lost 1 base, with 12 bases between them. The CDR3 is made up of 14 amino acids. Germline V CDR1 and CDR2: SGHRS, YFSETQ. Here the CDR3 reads CASRKGGSYNEQFF. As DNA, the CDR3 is TGCGCCAGCCGGAAGGGGGGGTCCTACAATGAGCAGTTCTTC.

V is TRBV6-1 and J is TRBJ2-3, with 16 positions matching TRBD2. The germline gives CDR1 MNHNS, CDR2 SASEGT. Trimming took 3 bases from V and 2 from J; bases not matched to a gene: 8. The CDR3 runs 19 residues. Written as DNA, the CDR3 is TGTGCCAGCAGTGAGAAGGGACTAGCGGGAGGGATATCCACAGATACGCAGTATTTT. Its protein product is CASSEKGLAGGISTDTQYF.

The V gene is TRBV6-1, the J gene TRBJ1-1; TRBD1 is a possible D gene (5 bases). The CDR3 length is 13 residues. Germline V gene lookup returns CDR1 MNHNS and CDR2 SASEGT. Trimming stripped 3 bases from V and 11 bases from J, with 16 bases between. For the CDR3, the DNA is TGTGCCAGCAGTGATAAGGGACTCCGGGGCGCTTTCTTT. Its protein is CASSDKGLRGAFF.

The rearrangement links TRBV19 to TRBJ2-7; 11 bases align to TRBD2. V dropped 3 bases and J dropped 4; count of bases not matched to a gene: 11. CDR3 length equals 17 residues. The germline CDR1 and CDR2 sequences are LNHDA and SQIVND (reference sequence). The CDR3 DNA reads TGTGCCAGTAGTATTTCCTCAGTACTAGCGGGAGCATACGAGCAGTACTTC. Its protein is CASSISSVLAGAYEQYF.

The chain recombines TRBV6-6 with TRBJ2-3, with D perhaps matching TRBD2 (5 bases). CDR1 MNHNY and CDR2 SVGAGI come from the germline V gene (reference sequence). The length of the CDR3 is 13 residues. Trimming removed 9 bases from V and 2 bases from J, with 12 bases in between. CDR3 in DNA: TGTGCCAGTACCCGGGGTTCCACAGATACGCAGTATTTT. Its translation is CASTRGSTDTQYF.

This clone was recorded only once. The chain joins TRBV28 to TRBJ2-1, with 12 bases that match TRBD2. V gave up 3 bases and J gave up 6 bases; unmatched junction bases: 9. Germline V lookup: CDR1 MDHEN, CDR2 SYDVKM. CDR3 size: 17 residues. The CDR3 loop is CASSFPQLAGGPNEQFF. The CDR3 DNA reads TGTGCCAGCAGTTTTCCCCAACTAGCGGGAGGACCCAATGAGCAGTTCTTC. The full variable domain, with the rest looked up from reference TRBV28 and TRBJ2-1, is DVKVTQSSRYLVKRTGEKVFLECVQDMDHENMFWYRQDPGLGLRLIYFSYDVKMKEKGDIPEGYSVSREKKERFSLILESASTNQTSMYLCASSFPQLAGGPNEQFFGPGTRLTVL.

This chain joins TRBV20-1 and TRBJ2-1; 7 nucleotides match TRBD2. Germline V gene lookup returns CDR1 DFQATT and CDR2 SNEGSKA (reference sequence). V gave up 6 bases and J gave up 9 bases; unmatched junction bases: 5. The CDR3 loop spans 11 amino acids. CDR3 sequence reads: CSARLAVEQFF. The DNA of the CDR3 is TGCAGTGCCCGACTAGCTGTTGAGCAGTTCTTC.

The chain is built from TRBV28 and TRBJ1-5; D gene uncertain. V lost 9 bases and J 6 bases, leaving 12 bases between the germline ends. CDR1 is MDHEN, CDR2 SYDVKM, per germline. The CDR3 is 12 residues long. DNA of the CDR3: TGTGCCAGTTTTTCTCTAGGTCAGCCCCAGCATTTT. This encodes CASFSLGQPQHF.

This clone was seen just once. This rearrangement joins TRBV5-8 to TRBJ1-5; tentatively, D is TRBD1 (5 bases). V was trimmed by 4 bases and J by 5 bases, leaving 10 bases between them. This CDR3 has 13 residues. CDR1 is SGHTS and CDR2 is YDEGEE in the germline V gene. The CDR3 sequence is CASSIDSDQPQHF. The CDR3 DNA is TGTGCCAGCAGCATAGACAGCGATCAGCCCCAGCATTTT.

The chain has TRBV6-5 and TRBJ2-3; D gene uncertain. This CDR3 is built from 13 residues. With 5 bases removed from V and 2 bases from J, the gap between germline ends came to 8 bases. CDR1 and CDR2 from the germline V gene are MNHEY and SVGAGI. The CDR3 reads CASSTGSTDTQYF. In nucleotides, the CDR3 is TGTGCCAGCAGTACCGGGTCCACAGATACGCAGTATTTT.

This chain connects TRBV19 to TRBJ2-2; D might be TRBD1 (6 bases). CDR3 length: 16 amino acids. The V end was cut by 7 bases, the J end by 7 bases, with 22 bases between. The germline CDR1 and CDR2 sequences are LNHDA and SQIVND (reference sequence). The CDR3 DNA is TGTGCCAGTAACACGCCGCGTCAGGGGATGCGCGGGGAGCTGTTTTTT. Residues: CASNTPRQGMRGELFF. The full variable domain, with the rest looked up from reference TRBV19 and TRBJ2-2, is DGGITQSPKYLFRKEGQNVTLSCEQNLNHDAMYWYRQDPGQGLRLIYYSQIVNDFQKGDIAEGYSVSREKKESFPLTVTSAQKNPTAFYLCASNTPRQGMRGELFFGEGSRLTVL.